This T cell receptor beta chain was observed in a study of control samples from healthy donors and cancer patients. The data were produced by immunoSEQ multiplex PCR, yet TCRdb's version contains in-frame clones alone and is incomplete. This table has 100,000 to 150,000 clones, approximately 84% appearing once. Germline V gives CDR1 MNHNS, CDR2 SASEGT. V gave up 0 bases and J gave up 5 bases; unmatched junction bases: 5. The CDR3 runs to 15 residues. The chain is built from TRBV6-1 and TRBJ2-7; 9 positions agree with TRBD1. This receptor was identified in a man aged 18 to 30 in good health. Material for sequencing was blood. CDR3 amino acids: CASSEAEDRGNEQYF. The DNA of the CDR3 is TGTGCCAGCAGTGAAGCCGAGGACAGGGGAAACGAGCAGTACTTC.